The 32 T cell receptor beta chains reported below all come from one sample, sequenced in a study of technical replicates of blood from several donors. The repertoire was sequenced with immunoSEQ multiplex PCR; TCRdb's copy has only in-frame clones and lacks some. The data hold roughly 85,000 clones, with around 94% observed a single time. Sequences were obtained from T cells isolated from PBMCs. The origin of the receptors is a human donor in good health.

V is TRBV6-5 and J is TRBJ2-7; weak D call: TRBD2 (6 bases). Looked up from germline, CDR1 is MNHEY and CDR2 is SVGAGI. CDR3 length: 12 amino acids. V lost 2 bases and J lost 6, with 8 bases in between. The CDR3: CASSYGGTEQYF. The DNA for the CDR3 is TGTGCCAGCAGTTACGGGGGGACCGAGCAGTACTTC.

The CDR3 reads CASSNGGPSTDTQYF. In DNA form, the CDR3 reads TGTGCCAGCAGCAACGGGGGGCCTAGCACAGATACGCAGTATTTT. The chain combines TRBV5-4 with TRBJ2-3, with TRBD2 as a possible D gene (7 bases). V gave up 4 bases and J gave up 0 bases, with 12 bases separating them. The germline V gene has CDR1 SGHNT and CDR2 YYREEE (reference sequence). The CDR3 sequence is 15 residues long.

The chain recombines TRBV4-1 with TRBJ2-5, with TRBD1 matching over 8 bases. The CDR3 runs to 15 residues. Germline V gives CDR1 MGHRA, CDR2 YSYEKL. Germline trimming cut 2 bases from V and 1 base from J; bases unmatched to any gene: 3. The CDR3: CASSQSGQVQETQYF. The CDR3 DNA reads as TGCGCCAGCAGCCAATCGGGACAGGTCCAAGAGACCCAGTACTTC.

For the CDR3, the DNA is TGTGCCAGTAGCTGGGCGGGTCAGGGCACAGATACGCAGTATTTT. This gives the protein CASSWAGQGTDTQYF. This rearrangement joins TRBV19 to TRBJ2-3, with D possibly TRBD2 on 5 matching bases. The CDR3 has 15 residues. V was pared by 6 bases and J by 1 base, with 14 bases between. CDR1 and CDR2 from the germline V gene are LNHDA and SQIVND (reference sequence).

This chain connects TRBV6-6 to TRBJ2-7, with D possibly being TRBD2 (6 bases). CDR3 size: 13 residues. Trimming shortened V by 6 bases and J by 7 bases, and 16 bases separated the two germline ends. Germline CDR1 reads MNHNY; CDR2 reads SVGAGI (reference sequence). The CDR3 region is CASSSGRAGEQYF. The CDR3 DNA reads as TGTGCCAGCAGCTCCGGACGTGCGGGGGAGCAGTACTTC.

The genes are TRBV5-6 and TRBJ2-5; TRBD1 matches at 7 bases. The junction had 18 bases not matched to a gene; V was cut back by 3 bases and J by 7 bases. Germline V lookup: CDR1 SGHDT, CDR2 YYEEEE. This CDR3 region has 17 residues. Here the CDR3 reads CASSYTPSGGTLRTQYF. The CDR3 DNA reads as TGTGCCAGCAGCTACACACCCTCAGGGGGTACGCTACGGACCCAGTACTTC. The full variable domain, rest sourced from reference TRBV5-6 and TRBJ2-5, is DAGVTQSPTHLIKTRGQQVTLRCSPKSGHDTVSWYQQALGQGPQFIFQYYEEEERQRGNFPDRFSGHQFPNYSSELNVNALLLGDSALYLCASSYTPSGGTLRTQYFGPGTRLLVL.

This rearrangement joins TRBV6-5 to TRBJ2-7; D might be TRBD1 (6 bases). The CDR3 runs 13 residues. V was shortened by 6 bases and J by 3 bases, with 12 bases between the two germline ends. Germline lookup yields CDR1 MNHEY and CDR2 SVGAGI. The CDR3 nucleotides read TGTGCCAGCAGACCGACAGGAAACTACGAGCAGTACTTC. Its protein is CASRPTGNYEQYF.

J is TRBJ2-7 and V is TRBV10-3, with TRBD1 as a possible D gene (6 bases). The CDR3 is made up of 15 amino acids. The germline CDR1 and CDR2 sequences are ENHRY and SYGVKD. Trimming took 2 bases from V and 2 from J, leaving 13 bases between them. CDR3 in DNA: TGTGCCATCAGTGAGACGCTGGGGGCCGCCTACGAGCAGTACTTC. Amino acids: CAISETLGAAYEQYF.

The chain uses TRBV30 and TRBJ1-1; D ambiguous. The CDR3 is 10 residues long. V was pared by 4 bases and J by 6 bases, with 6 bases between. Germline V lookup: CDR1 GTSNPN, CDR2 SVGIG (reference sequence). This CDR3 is CAWKESEAFF. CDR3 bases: TGTGCCTGGAAGGAGTCTGAAGCTTTCTTT.

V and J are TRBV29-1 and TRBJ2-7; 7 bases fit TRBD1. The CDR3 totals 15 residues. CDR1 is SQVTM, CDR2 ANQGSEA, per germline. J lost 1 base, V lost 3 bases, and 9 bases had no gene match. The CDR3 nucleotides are TGCAGCGTTGAGGGGACAGATAATCTATCCTACGAGCAGTACTTC. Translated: CSVEGTDNLSYEQYF.

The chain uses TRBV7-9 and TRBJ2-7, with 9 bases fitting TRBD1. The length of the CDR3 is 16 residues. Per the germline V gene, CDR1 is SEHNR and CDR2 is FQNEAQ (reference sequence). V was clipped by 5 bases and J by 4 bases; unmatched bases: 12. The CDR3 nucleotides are TGTGCCAGCAGCGTTCCGACAGGGACAGGGAAATACGAGCAGTACTTC. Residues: CASSVPTGTGKYEQYF.

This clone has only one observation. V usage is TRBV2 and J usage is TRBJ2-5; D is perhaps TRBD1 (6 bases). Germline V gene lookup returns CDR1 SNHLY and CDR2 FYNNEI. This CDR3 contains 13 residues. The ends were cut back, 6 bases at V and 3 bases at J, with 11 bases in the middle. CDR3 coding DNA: TGTGCCAGCAGACTAAACAGGGAAGAGACCCAGTACTTC. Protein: CASRLNREETQYF.

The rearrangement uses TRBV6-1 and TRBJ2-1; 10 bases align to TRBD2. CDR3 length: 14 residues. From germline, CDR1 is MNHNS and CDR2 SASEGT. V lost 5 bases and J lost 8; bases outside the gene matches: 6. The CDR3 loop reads CASSPRGLAHEQFF. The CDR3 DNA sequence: TGTGCCAGCAGTCCCCGGGGACTAGCGCATGAGCAGTTCTTC.

Here the CDR3 reads CASSIGQGAWNEQFF. As DNA, the CDR3 is TGTGCCAGTAGTATAGGCCAGGGGGCCTGGAATGAGCAGTTCTTC. The V gene is TRBV19, the J gene TRBJ2-1, with TRBD1 matching 8 bases. This CDR3 region has 15 residues. Germline assignment: CDR1 LNHDA and CDR2 SQIVND (reference sequence). Trimming at V came to 1 base and at J to 7 bases, leaving 6 bases not matched to a gene.

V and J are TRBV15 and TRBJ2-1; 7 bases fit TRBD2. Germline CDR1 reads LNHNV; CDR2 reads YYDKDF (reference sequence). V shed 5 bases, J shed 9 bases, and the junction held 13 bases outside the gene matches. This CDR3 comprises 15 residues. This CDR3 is CATSGLAAEVGEQFF. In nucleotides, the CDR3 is TGTGCCACCAGCGGCCTAGCGGCCGAGGTGGGTGAGCAGTTCTTC.

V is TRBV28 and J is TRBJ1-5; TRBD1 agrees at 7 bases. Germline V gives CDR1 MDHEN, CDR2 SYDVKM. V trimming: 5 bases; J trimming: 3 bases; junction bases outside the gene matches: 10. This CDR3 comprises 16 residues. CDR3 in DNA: TGTGCCAGCAGTCCAAGACAGGGAGCCTTCAATCAGCCCCAGCATTTT. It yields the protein CASSPRQGAFNQPQHF.

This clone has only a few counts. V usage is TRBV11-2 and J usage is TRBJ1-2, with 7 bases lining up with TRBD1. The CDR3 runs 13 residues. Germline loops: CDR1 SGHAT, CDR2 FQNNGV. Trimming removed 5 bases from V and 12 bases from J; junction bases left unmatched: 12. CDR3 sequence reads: CASSLAPGGGNTF. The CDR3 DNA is TGTGCCAGCAGCCTAGCCCCAGGGGGTGGGAACACCTTC.

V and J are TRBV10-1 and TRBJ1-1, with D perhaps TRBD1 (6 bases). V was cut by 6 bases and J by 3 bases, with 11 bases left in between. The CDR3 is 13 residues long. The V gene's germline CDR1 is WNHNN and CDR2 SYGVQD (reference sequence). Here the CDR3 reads CASRGKGDTEAFF. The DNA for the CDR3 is TGCGCCAGCAGGGGGAAGGGGGACACTGAAGCTTTCTTT.

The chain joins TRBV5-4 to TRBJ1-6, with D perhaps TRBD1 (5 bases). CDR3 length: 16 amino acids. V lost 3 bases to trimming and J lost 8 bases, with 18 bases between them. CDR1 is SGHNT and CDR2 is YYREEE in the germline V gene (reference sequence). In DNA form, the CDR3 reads TGTGCCAGCAGCTCCATGACAGCCTCTTATGATTCACCCCTCCACTTT. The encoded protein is CASSSMTASYDSPLHF.

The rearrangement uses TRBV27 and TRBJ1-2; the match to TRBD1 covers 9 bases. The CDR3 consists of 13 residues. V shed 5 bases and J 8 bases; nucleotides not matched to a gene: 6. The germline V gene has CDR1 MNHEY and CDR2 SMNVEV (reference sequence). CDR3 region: CASSPTGGGGYTF. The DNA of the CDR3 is TGTGCCAGCAGTCCCACAGGGGGCGGGGGCTACACCTTC.

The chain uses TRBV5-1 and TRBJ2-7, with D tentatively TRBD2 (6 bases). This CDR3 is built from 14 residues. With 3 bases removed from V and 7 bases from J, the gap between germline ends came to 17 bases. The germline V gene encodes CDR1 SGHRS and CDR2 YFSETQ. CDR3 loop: CASSSTRRGLEQYF. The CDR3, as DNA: TGCGCCAGCAGCTCCACTCGGAGGGGCCTGGAGCAGTACTTC.

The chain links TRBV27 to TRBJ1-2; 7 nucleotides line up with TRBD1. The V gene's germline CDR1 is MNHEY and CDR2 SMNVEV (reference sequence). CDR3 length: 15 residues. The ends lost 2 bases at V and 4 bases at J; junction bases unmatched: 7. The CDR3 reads CASSLRTGGSYGYTF. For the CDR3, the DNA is TGTGCCAGCAGTTTAAGGACAGGAGGGAGCTATGGCTACACCTTC.

CDR3 nucleotides: TGTGCCAGCTTAGAAGTCTCCTCCACAGATACGCAGTATTTT. Encoded protein: CASLEVSSTDTQYF. The chain combines TRBV2 with TRBJ2-3; D remains unclear. The CDR3 spans 14 residues. Trimming removed 8 bases from V and 2 bases from J, with 14 bases in between. Germline V gene data show CDR1 as SNHLY and CDR2 as FYNNEI.

The chain's CDR3 is CASKSRGDTEAFF. CDR3 coding DNA: TGTGCCAGCAAATCCCGGGGGGACACTGAAGCTTTCTTT. The V call is TRBV27, the J call TRBJ1-1; tentative D call: TRBD1 (5 bases). Trimming removed 7 bases from V and 3 bases from J, with 12 bases in between. The V gene's germline CDR1 is MNHEY and CDR2 SMNVEV (reference sequence). This CDR3 region has 13 residues.

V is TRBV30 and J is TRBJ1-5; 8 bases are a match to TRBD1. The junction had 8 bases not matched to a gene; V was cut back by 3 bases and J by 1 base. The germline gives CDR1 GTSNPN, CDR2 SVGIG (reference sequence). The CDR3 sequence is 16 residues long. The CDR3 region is CAWSAPGQESNQPQHF. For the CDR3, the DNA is TGTGCCTGGAGCGCTCCGGGACAGGAAAGCAATCAGCCCCAGCATTTT.

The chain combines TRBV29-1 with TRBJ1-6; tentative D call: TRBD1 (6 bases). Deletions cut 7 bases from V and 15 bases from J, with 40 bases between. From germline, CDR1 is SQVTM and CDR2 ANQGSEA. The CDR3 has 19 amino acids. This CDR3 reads CSGGQQSSQVPRQFKGLHF. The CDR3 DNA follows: TGCAGCGGAGGACAGCAATCGTCCCAAGTGCCCCGCCAATTTAAGGGCCTCCACTTT.

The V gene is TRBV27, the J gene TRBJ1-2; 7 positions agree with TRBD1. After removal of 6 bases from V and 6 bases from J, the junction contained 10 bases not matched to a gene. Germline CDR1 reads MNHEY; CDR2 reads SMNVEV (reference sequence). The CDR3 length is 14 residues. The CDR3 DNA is TGTGCCAGCAGGGTAGGGACAGCTCTGGATGGCTACACCTTC. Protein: CASRVGTALDGYTF.

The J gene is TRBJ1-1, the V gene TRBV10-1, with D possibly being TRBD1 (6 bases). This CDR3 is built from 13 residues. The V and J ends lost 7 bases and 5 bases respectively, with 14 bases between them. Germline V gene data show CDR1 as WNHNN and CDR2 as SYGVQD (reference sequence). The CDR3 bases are TGCGCCAGCAACCCAGGGGCAGGGACTGAAGCTTTCTTT. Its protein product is CASNPGAGTEAFF.

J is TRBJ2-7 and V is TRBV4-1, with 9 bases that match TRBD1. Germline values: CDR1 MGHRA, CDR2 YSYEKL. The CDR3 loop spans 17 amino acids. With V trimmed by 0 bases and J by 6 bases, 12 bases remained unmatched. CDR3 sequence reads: CASSQDPPTGTGSEQYF. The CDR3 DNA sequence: TGCGCCAGCAGCCAAGATCCTCCCACCGGGACAGGGTCCGAGCAGTACTTC.

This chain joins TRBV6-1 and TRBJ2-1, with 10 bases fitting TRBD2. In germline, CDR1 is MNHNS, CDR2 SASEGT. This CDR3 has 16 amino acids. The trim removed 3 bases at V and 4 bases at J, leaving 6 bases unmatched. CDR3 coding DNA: TGTGCCAGCAGTGAGAGGACTAGCGGTTTGTACAATGAGCAGTTCTTC. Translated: CASSERTSGLYNEQFF.

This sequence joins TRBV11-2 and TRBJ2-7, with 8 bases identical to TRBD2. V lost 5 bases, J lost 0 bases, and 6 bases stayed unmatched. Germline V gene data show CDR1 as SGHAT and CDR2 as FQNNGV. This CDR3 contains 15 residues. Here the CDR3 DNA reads TGTGCCAGCAGCCCTTTAGCGGGACGCTCCTACGAGCAGTACTTC. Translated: CASSPLAGRSYEQYF. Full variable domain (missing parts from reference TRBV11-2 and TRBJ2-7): EAGVAQSPRYKIIEKRQSVAFWCNPISGHATLYWYQQILGQGPKLLIQFQNNGVVDDSQLPKDRFSAERLKGVDSTLKIQPAKLEDSAVYLCASSPLAGRSYEQYFGPGTRLTVT.

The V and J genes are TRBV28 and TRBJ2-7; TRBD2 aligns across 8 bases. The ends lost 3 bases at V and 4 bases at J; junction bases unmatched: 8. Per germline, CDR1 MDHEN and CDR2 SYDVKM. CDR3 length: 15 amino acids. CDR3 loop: CASSFKAGVVYEQYF. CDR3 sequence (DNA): TGTGCCAGCAGTTTTAAAGCGGGAGTCGTTTACGAGCAGTACTTC.